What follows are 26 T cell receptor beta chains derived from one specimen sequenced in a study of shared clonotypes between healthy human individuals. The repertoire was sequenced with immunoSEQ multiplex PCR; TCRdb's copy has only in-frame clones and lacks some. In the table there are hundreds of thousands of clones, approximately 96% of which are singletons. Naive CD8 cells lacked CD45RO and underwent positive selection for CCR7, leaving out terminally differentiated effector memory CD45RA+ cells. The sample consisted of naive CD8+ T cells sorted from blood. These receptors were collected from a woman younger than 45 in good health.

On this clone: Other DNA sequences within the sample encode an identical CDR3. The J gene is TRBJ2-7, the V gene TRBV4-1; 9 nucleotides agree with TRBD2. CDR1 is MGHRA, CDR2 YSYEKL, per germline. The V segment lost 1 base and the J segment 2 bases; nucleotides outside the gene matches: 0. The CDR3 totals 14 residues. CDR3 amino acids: CASSQVAGAYEQYF. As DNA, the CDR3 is TGCGCCAGCAGCCAAGTAGCGGGAGCCTACGAGCAGTACTTC.

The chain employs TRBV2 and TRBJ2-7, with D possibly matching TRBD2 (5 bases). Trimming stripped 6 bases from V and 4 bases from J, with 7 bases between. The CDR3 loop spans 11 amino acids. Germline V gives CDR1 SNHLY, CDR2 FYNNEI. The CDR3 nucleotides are TGTGCCAGCAGAGGAGGTTACGAGCAGTACTTC. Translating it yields CASRGGYEQYF. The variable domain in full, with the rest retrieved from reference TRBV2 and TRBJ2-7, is EPEVTQTPSHQVTQMGQEVILRCVPISNHLYFYWYRQILGQKVEFLVSFYNNEISEKSEIFDDQFSVERPDGSNFTLKIRSTKLEDSAMYFCASRGGYEQYFGPGTRLTVT.

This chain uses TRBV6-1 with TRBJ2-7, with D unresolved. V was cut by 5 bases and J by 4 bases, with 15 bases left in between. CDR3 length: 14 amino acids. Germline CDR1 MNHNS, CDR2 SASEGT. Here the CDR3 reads CASSPGRLLYEQYF. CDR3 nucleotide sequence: TGTGCCAGCAGTCCCGGACGCCTTTTGTACGAGCAGTACTTC.

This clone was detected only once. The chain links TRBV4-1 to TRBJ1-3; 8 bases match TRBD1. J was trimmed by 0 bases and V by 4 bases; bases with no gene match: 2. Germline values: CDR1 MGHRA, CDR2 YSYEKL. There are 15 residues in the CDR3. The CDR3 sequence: CASSPGQASGNTIYF. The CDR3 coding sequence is TGCGCCAGCAGCCCGGGACAGGCCTCTGGAAACACCATATATTTT.

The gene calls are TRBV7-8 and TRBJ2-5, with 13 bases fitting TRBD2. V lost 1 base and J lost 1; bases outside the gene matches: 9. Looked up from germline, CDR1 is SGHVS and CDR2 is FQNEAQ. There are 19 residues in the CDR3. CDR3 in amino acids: CASSLVQGLAGSTQETQYF. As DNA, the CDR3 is TGTGCCAGCAGCTTAGTTCAGGGACTAGCGGGATCAACCCAAGAGACCCAGTACTTC.

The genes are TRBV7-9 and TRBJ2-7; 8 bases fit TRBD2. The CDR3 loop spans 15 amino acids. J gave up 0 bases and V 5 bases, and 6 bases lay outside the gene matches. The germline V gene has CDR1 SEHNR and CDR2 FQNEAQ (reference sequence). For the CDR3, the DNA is TGTGCCAGCAGCGATAGCGGGGTGAGCTCCTACGAGCAGTACTTC. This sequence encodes CASSDSGVSSYEQYF.

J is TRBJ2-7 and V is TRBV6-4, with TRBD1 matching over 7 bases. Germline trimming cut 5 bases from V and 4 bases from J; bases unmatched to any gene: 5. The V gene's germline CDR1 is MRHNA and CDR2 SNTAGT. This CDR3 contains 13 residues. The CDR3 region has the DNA TGTGCCAGCAGTTGGGGCAGGGGGTACGAGCAGTACTTC. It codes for CASSWGRGYEQYF.

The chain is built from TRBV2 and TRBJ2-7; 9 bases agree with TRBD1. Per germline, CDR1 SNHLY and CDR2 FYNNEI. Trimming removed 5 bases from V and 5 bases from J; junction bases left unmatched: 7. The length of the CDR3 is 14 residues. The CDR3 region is CASSSGTGYDEQYF. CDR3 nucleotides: TGTGCCAGCAGTTCCGGGACAGGGTACGACGAGCAGTACTTC.

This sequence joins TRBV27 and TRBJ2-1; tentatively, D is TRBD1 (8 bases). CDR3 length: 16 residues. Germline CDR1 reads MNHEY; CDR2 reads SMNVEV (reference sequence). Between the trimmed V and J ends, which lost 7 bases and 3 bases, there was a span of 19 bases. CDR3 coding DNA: TGTGCCAGCAATCCTGTAACAGGGGGGGACTACAATGAGCAGTTCTTC. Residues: CASNPVTGGDYNEQFF.

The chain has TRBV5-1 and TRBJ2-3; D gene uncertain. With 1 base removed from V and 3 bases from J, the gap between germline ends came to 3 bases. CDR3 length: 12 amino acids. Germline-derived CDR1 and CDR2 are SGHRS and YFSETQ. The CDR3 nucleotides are TGCGCCAGCAGCTTGCGGACAGATACGCAGTATTTT. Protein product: CASSLRTDTQYF.

CDR3 DNA: TGTGCCAGCAGCTTGGCCTTGAGCGGGAGGGCCTCGTCCGCCTACAATGAGCAGTTCTTC. This sequence encodes CASSLALSGRASSAYNEQFF. The chain carries TRBV5-4 and TRBJ2-1, with 10 bases fitting TRBD2. CDR3 length equals 20 residues. V lost 0 bases, J lost 2 bases, and 14 bases stayed unmatched. From germline, CDR1 is SGHNT and CDR2 YYREEE (reference sequence).

CDR3 in amino acids: CAWSVDPVAGELFF. The CDR3 bases are TGTGCCTGGAGTGTAGACCCGGTCGCCGGGGAGCTGTTTTTT. The genes are TRBV30 and TRBJ2-2; D not certain. Looked up from germline, CDR1 is GTSNPN and CDR2 is SVGIG (reference sequence). The CDR3 length is 14 residues. The ends were cut back, 0 bases at V and 6 bases at J, with 11 bases in the middle. The full variable domain, its missing parts supplied by reference TRBV30 and TRBJ2-2, is SQTIHQWPATLVQPVGSPLSLECTVEGTSNPNLYWYRQAAGRGLQLLFYSVGIGQISSEVPQNLSASRPQDRQFILSSKKLLLSDSGFYLCAWSVDPVAGELFFGEGSRLTVL.

The CDR3 DNA reads TGTGCCAGCAGCTTACGTTTCCGGGAATACAATGAGCAGTTCTTC. As protein: CASSLRFREYNEQFF. V usage is TRBV7-2 and J usage is TRBJ2-1; D is possibly TRBD2 (5 bases). V shed 2 bases and J shed 4 bases, with 12 bases lying between them. The length of the CDR3 is 15 residues. Germline values: CDR1 SGHTA, CDR2 FQGNSA.

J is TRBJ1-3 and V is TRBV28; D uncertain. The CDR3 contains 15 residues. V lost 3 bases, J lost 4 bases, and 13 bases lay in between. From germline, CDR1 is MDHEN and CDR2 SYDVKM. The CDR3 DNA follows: TGTGCCAGCAGTTTCGGTCCCGAAGGGGGAAACACCATATATTTT. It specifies CASSFGPEGGNTIYF.

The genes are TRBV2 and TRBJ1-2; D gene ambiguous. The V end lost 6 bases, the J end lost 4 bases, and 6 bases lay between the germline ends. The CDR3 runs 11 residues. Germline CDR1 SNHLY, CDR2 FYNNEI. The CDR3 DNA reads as TGTGCCAGCAGGGAGAGCTATGGCTACACCTTC. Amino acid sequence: CASRESYGYTF.

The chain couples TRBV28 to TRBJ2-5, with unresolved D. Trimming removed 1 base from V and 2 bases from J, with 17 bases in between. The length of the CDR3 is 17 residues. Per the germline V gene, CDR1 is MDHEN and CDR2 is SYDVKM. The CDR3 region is CASSLSPTTVLQETQYF. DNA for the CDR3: TGTGCCAGCAGTTTATCCCCCACCACCGTTTTACAAGAGACCCAGTACTTC.

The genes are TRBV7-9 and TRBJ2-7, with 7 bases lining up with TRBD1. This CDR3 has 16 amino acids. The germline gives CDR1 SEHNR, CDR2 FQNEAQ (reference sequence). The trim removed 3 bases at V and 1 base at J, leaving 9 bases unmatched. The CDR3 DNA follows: TGTGCCAGCAGCTTGTCCGGGAACAGGGGATCCTACGAGCAGTACTTC. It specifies CASSLSGNRGSYEQYF.

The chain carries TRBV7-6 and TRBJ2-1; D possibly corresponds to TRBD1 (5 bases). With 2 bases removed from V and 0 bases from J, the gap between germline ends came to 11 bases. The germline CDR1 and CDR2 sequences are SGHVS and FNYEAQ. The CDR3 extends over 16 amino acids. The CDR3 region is CASSLPTGSSYNEQFF. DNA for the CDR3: TGTGCCAGCAGCTTACCCACAGGCAGCTCCTACAATGAGCAGTTCTTC.

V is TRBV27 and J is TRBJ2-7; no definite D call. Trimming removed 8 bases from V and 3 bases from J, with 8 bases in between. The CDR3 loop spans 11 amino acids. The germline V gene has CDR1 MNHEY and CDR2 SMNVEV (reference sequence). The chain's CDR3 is CASGVNYEQYF. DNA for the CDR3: TGTGCCAGCGGGGTTAACTACGAGCAGTACTTC.

The CDR3 DNA follows: TGTGCCAGCAGCTTAGTCGGGACTAAAGAGACCCAGTACTTC. It encodes CASSLVGTKETQYF. V and J are TRBV13 and TRBJ2-5; 7 bases match TRBD2. This CDR3 is 14 amino acids long. CDR1 is PRHDT and CDR2 is FYEKMQ in the germline V gene (reference sequence). J lost 3 bases, V lost 1 base, and 2 bases had no gene match.

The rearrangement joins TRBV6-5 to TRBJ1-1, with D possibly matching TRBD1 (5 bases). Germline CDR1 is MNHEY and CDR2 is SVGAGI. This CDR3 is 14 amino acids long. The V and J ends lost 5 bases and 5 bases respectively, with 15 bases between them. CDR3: CASSDRREGTEAFF. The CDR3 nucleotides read TGTGCCAGCAGTGACAGAAGGGAAGGGACTGAAGCTTTCTTT.

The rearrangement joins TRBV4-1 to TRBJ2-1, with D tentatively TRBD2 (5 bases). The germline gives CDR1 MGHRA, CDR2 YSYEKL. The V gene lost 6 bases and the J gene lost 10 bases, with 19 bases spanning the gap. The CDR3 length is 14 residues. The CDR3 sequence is CASSGNPRAGEQFF. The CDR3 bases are TGCGCCAGCAGTGGGAACCCGAGGGCCGGGGAGCAGTTCTTC.

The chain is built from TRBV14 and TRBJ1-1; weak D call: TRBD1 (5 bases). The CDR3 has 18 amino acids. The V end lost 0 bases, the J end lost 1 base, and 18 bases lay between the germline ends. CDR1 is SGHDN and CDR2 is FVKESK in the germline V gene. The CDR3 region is CASSQDWDRPPGNTEAFF. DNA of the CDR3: TGTGCCAGCAGCCAAGATTGGGACCGTCCCCCGGGGAACACTGAAGCTTTCTTT.

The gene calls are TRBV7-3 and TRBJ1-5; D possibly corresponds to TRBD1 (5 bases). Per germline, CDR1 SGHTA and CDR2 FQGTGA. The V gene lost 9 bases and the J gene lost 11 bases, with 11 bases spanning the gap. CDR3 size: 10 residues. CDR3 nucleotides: TGTGCCAGGCCGTGGGGGTCCCAGCATTTT. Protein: CARPWGSQHF.

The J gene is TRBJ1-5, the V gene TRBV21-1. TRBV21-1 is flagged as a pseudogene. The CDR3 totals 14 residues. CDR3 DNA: TGTGCCAGCAAGCGGACGGTTGATAATCAGCCCCAGCATTTT. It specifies CASKRTVDNQPQHF.

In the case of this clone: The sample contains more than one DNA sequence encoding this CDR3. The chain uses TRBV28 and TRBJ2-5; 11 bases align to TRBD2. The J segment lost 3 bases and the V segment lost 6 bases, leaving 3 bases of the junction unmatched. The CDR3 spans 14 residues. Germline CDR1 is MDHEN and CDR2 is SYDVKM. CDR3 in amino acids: CASSLGLAEETQYF. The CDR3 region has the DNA TGTGCCAGCAGCCTGGGACTAGCGGAAGAGACCCAGTACTTC.